This TCR beta chain was captured in a study of neurological immune-mediated disorders. This CDR3 contains 15 residues. CDR1 is MGHRA and CDR2 is YSYEKL in the germline V gene. J was trimmed by 7 bases and V by 5 bases; bases with no gene match: 8. Using its own MiXCR run on the 5' RACE reads, TCRdb lists one record per CDR3 protein. Among fewer than 85,000 distinct CDR3 sequences listed, 5% to 6% were seen once. Study-wide results and caveats: HTLV-1-associated myelopathy showed the most TCR clonal expansion; multiple sclerosis the least, below healthy controls.

As regards this clonotype: Its antigen is still unknown.

This TCR was sampled from a woman aged 30 to 39 with multiple sclerosis. The rearrangement uses TRBV4-1 and TRBJ1-6, with TRBD1 identical over 7 bases. Sequencing was performed on PBMCs. DNA for the CDR3: TGCGCCAGCAGCGTCGAGGGACAGTTCAATTCACCCCTCCACTTT. Protein product: CASSVEGQFNSPLHF.